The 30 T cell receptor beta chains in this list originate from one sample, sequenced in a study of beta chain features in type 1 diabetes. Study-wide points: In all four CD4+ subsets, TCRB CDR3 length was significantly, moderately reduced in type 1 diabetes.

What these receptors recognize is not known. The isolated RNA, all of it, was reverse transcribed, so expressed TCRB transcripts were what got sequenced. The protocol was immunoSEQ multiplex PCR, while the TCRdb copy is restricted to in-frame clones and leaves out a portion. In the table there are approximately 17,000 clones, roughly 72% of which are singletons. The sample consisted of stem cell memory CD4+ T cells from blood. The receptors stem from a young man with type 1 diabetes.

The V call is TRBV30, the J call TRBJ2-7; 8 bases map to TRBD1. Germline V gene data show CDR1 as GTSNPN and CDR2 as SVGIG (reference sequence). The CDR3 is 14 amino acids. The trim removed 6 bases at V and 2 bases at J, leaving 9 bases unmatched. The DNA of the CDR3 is TGTGCCTGTAAACGGACAGGGAGGACCTACGAGCAGTACTTC. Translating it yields CACKRTGRTYEQYF. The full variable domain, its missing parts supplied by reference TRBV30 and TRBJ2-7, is SQTIHQWPATLVQPVGSPLSLECTVEGTSNPNLYWYRQAAGRGLQLLFYSVGIGQISSEVPQNLSASRPQDRQFILSSKKLLLSDSGFYLCACKRTGRTYEQYFGPGTRLTVT.

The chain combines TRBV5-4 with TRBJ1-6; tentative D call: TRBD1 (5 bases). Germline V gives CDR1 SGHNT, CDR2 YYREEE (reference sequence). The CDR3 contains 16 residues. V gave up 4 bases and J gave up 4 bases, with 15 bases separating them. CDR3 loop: CASSNSGTHYNSPLHF. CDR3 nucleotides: TGTGCCAGCAGCAACTCCGGGACTCATTATAATTCACCCCTCCACTTT.

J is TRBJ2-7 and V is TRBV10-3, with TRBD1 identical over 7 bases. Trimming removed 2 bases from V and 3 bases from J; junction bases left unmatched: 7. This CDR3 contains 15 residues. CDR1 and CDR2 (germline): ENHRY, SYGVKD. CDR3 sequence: CAISENRQGLYEQYF. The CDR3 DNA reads TGTGCCATCAGTGAGAACCGACAGGGTCTCTACGAGCAGTACTTC.

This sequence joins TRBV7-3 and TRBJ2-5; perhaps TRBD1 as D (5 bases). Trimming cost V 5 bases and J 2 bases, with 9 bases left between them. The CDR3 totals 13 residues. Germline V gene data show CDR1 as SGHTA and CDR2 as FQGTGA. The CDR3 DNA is TGTGCCAGCAGCAGGGGCCAACAAGAGACCCAGTACTTC. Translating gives CASSRGQQETQYF.

The CDR3 DNA sequence: TGTGCCAGCAGCGGGGGGCGGAGCTACAATGAGCAGTTCTTC. Amino acid sequence: CASSGGRSYNEQFF. The rearrangement uses TRBV9 and TRBJ2-1; D is perhaps TRBD1 (6 bases). Germline CDR1 SGDLS, CDR2 YYNGEE. The CDR3 covers 14 residues. Trimming left V 3 bases short and J 3 bases short, with 10 bases between. The whole variable domain, remainder taken from reference TRBV9 and TRBJ2-1, is DSGVTQTPKHLITATGQRVTLRCSPRSGDLSVYWYQQSLDQGLQFLIQYYNGEERAKGNILERFSAQQFPDLHSELNLSSLELGDSALYFCASSGGRSYNEQFFGPGTRLTVL.

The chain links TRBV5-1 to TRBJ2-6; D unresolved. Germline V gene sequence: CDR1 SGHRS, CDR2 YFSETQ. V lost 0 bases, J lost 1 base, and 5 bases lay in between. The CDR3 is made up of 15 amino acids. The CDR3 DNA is TGCGCCAGCAGCTTGGTTTCATCTGGGGCCAACGTCCTGACTTTC. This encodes CASSLVSSGANVLTF.

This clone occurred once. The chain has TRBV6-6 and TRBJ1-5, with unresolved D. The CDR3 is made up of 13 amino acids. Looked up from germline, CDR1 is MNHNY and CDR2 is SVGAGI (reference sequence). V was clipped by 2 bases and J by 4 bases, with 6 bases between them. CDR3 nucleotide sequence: TGTGCCAGCAGTTACATCGGGAATCAGCCCCAGCATTTT. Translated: CASSYIGNQPQHF.

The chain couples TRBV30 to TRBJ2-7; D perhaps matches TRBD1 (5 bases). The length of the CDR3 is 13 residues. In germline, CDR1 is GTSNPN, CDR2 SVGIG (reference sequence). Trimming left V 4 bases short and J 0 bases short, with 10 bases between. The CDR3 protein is CAWTARASYEQYF. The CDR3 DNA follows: TGTGCCTGGACCGCCAGGGCCTCCTACGAGCAGTACTTC.

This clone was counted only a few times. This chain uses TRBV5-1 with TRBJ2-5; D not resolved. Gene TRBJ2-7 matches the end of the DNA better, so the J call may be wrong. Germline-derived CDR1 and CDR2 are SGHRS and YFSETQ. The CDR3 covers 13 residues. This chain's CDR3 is CASSLQTTYEQYF. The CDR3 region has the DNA TGCGCCAGCAGCCTCCAGACAACCTACGAGCAGTACTTC.

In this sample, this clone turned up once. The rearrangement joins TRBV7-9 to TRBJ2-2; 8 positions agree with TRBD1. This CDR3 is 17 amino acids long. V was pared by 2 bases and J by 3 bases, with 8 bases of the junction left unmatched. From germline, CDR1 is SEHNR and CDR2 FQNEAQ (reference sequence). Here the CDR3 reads CASSLSRTGPDTGELFF. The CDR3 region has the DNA TGTGCCAGCAGCTTAAGCCGGACAGGGCCGGACACCGGGGAGCTGTTTTTT.

The CDR3 region has the DNA TGCGCCAGCAGCTTGACAGAAAACACCGGGGAGCTGTTTTTT. Translation: CASSLTENTGELFF. V usage is TRBV5-1 and J usage is TRBJ2-2; D is unresolved. The CDR3 sequence is 14 residues long. The V end lost 1 base, the J end lost 2 bases, and 6 bases lay between the germline ends. Looked up from germline, CDR1 is SGHRS and CDR2 is YFSETQ.

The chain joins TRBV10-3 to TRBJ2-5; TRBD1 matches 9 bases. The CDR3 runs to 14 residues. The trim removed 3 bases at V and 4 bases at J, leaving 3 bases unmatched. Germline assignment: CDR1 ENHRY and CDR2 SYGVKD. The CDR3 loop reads CAISDLTGGETQYF. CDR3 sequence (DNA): TGTGCCATCAGTGATCTGACAGGGGGAGAGACCCAGTACTTC.

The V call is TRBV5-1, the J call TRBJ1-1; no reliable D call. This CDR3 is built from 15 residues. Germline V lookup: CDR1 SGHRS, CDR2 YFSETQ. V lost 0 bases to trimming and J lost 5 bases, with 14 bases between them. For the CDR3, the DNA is TGCGCCAGCAGCTTGGGCCTGGGCTTTCGGACTGAAGCTTTCTTT. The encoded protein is CASSLGLGFRTEAFF.

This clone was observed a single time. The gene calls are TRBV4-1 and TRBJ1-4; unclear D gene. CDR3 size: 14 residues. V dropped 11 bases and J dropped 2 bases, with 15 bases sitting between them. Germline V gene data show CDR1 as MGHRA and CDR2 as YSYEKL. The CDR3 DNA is TGCGCCTCCCGGCATTCGGGGACTAATGAAAAACTGTTTTTT. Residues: CASRHSGTNEKLFF.

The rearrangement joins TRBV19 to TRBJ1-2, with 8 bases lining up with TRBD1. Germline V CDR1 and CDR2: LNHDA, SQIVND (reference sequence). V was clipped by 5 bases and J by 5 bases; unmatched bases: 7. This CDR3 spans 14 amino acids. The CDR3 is CASSPGQDRYGYTF. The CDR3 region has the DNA TGTGCCAGTAGTCCGGGACAGGATCGTTATGGCTACACCTTC.

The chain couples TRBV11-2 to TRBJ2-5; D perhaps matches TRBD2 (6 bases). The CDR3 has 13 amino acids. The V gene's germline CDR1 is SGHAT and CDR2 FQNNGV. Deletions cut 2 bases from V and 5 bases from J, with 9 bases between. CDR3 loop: CASSLPGDETQYF. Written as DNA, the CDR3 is TGTGCCAGCAGCTTACCGGGGGACGAGACCCAGTACTTC.

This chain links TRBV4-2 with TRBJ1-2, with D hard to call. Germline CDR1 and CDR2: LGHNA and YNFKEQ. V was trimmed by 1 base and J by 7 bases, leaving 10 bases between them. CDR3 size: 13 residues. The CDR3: CASSQGVEGGYTF. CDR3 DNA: TGTGCCAGCAGCCAAGGGGTGGAGGGTGGCTACACCTTC.

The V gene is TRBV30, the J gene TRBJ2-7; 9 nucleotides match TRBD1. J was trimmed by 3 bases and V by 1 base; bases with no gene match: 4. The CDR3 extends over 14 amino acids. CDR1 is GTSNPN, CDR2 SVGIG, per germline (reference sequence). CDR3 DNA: TGTGCCTGGAGTGCGGGACAGGGACACTACGAGCAGTACTTC. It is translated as CAWSAGQGHYEQYF.

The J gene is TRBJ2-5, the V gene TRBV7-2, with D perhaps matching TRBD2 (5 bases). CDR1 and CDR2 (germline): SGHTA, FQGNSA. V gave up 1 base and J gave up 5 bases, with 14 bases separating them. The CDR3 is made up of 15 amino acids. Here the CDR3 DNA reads TGTGCCAGCAGCTTAGGAGACTACCCGGGGGAGACCCAGTACTTC. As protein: CASSLGDYPGETQYF. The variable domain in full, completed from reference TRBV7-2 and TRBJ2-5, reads GAGVSQSPSNKVTEKGKDVELRCDPISGHTALYWYRQSLGQGLEFLIYFQGNSAPDKSGLPSDRFSAERTGGSVSTLTIQRTQQEDSAVYLCASSLGDYPGETQYFGPGTRLLVL.

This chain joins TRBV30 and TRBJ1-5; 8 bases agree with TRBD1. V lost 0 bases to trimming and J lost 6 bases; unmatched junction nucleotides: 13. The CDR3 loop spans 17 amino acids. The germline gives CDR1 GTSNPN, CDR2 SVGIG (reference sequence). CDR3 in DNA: TGTGCCTGGAGTGTAAGCGGGGCAGGGGGCTTTGTTCAGCCCCAGCATTTT. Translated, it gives CAWSVSGAGGFVQPQHF.

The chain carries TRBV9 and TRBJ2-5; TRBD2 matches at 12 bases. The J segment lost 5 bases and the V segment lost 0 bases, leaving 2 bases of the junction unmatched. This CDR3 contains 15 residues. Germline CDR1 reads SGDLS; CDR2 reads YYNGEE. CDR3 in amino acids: CASSVAGLAGETQYF. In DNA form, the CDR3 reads TGTGCCAGCAGCGTAGCGGGACTAGCGGGCGAGACCCAGTACTTC. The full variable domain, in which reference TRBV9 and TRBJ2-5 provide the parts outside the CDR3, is DSGVTQTPKHLITATGQRVTLRCSPRSGDLSVYWYQQSLDQGLQFLIQYYNGEERAKGNILERFSAQQFPDLHSELNLSSLELGDSALYFCASSVAGLAGETQYFGPGTRLLVL.

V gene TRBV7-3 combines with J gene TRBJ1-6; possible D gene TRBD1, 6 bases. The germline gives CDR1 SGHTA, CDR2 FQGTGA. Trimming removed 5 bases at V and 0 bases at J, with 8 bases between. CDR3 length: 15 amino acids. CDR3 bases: TGTGCCAGCAGCCAAGGGGGCTCCTATAATTCACCCCTCCACTTT. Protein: CASSQGGSYNSPLHF.

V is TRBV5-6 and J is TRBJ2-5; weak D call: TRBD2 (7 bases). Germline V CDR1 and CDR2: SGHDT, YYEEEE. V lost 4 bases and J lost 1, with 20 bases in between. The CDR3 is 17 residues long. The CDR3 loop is CASSTVGRGPAQETQYF. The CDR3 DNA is TGTGCCAGCAGCACCGTCGGGCGGGGGCCCGCCCAAGAGACCCAGTACTTC.

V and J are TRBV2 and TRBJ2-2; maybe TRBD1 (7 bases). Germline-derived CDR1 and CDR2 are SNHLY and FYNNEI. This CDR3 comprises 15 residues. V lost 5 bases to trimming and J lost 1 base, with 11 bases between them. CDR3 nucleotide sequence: TGTGCCAGCAGTTCTCAGGGGGGGAACACCGGGGAGCTGTTTTTT. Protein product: CASSSQGGNTGELFF.

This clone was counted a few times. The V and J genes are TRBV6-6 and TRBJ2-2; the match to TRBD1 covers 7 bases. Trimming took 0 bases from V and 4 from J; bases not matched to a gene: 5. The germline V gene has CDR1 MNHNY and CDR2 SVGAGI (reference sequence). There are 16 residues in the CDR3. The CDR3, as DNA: TGTGCCAGCAGTTACTCCCCAGGGGGTGGCACCGGGGAGCTGTTTTTT. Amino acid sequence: CASSYSPGGGTGELFF.

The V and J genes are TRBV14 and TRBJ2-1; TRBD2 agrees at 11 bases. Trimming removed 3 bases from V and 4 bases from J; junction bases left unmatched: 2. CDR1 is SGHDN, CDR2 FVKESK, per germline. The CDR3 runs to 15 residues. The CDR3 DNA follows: TGTGCCAGCAGCCACCTAGCGGGGGGATACAATGAGCAGTTCTTC. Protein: CASSHLAGGYNEQFF.

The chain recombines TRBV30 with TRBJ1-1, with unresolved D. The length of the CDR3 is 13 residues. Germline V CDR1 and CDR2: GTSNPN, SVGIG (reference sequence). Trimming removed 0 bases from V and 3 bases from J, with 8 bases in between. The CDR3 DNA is TGTGCCTGGAGTGTACAAGAGGACACTGAAGCTTTCTTT. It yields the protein CAWSVQEDTEAFF.

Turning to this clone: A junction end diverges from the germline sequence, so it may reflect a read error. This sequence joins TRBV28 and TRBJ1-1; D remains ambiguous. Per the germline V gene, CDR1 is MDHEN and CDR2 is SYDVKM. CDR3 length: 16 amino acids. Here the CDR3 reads CASTEGRAGGNAEAFF. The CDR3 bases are TGTGCCAGCACGGAGGGCCGCGCCGGAGGGAACGCTGAAGCTTTCTTT.

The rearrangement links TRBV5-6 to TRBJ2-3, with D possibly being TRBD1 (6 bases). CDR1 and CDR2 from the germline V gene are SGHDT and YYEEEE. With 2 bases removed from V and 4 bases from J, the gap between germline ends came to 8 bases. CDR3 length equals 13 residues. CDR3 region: CASSFRGPDTQYF. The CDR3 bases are TGTGCCAGCAGCTTCAGGGGCCCAGATACGCAGTATTTT.

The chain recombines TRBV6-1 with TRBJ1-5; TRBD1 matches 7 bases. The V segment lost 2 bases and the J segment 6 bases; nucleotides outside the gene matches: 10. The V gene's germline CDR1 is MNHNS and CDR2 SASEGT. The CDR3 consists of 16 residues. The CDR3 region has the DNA TGTGCCAGCAGTGAAAGGGGACAGCAAGCGTTTCAGCCCCAGCATTTT. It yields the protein CASSERGQQAFQPQHF.